This TCR beta chain originates from a study of molecular identifiers for immune sequencing clone quantification. V dropped 4 bases and J dropped 4 bases, with 12 bases sitting between them. Germline V CDR1 and CDR2: SGHAT, FQNNGV. The CDR3 runs 14 residues. Listed TCR primers, together with previously described methods, were used for the bulk TCR libraries. TCRdb re-derived calls from the PCR reads in MiXCR, one entry per CDR3 protein. The data contain more than 85,000 distinct CDR3 sequences, roughly 34% of them singletons. At least ten counts were recorded for this clonotype. This rearrangement joins TRBV11-2 to TRBJ2-3; possibly TRBD2 for D (6 bases). The material sequenced was naive CD8+ T cells from blood, with Jurkat cell RNA spiked in. Stated subset: FACS-sorted CD8+CD4-CCR7+CD45RA+ naive T cells. The TCR was taken from a human donor in good health. Some libraries in this study had Jurkat cell RNA spiked in. The CDR3 nucleotides read TGTGCCAGCAGCTCTGGAGGGATCGCAGATACGCAGTATTTT. Amino acid sequence: CASSSGGIADTQYF.